The 26 T cell receptor beta chains reported below all come from one sample, sequenced in a study of naive and memory T cell subsets. The beta constant-region primer was an equimolar mix of two oligonucleotides covering TRBC1 and TRBC2. TCRdb re-called the UMI-ligation and nested PCR reads with MiXCR, one entry per CDR3 protein. The table has approximately 85,000 distinct CDR3 sequences, 6% to 7.5% seen once; the top ten hold about 1.6%. The sample comprised central memory CD4+ T cells from blood. The receptors stem from a human donor in good health.

Many counts were recorded for this clonotype. The chain joins TRBV6-2 or TRBV6-3 to TRBJ2-3; TRBD1 agrees at 7 bases. The CDR3 has 17 residues. Germline V gene data show CDR1 as MNHEY and CDR2 as SVGEGT. J was trimmed by 2 bases and V by 2 bases; bases with no gene match: 10. The DNA for the CDR3 is TGTGCCAGCAGTTACCGACCCGACAGGGAATACACAGATACGCAGTATTTT. Protein: CASSYRPDREYTDTQYF.

This clonotype was counted at least ten times. This sequence joins TRBV7-8 and TRBJ2-7; D not resolved. CDR1 is SGHVS, CDR2 FQNEAQ, per germline. With 5 bases removed from V and 4 bases from J, the gap between germline ends came to 18 bases. CDR3 length: 15 residues. In DNA, the CDR3 is TGTGCCAGCAGCCGCCCCGGGCCCCAAGAGTACGAGCAGTACTTC. Residues: CASSRPGPQEYEQYF. Together with reference TRBV7-8 and TRBJ2-7, the CDR3 gives the full variable domain: GAGVSQSPRYKVAKRGQDVALRCDPISGHVSLFWYQQALGQGPEFLTYFQNEAQLDKSGLPSDRFFAERPEGSVSTLKIQRTQQEDSAVYLCASSRPGPQEYEQYFGPGTRLTVT.

In this sample, this clonotype turned up many times. The V gene is TRBV4-1, the J gene TRBJ1-2, with D uncertain. V was clipped by 4 bases and J by 8 bases, with 14 bases between them. The CDR3 extends over 13 amino acids. Germline CDR1 and CDR2: MGHRA and YSYEKL. The CDR3 DNA sequence: TGCGCCAGCAGCCGCGAGGGTGGGCTCGGCTACACCTTC. This encodes CASSREGGLGYTF.

The chain couples TRBV18 to TRBJ2-3; D is unresolved. The CDR3 length is 16 residues. The germline V gene has CDR1 KGHSH and CDR2 LQKENI. Between the trimmed V and J ends, which lost 6 bases and 3 bases, there was a span of 19 bases. The CDR3 here is CASSATLAASTDTQYF. The CDR3 DNA sequence: TGTGCCAGCTCTGCGACACTGGCCGCTTCGACAGATACGCAGTATTTT. Full variable domain (outside the CDR3, taken from reference TRBV18 and TRBJ2-3): NAGVMQNPRHLVRRRGQEARLRCSPMKGHSHVYWYRQLPEEGLKFMVYLQKENIIDESGMPKERFSAEFPKEGPSILRIQQVVRGDSAAYFCASSATLAASTDTQYFGPGTRLTVL.

The chain employs TRBV5-1 and TRBJ2-7; a possible D gene is TRBD1 (5 bases). The V gene lost 3 bases and the J gene lost 2 bases, with 9 bases spanning the gap. Germline-derived CDR1 and CDR2 are SGHRS and YFSETQ. The CDR3 consists of 13 residues. CDR3 sequence (DNA): TGCGCCAGCAGCTCCGACAGAACCTACGAGCAGTACTTC. Protein product: CASSSDRTYEQYF.

Ten or more counts support this clonotype. This chain connects TRBV11-1 to TRBJ2-3; D unresolved. This CDR3 has 12 amino acids. Germline CDR1 reads SGHAT; CDR2 reads FQDESV (reference sequence). Trimming removed 1 base at V and 7 bases at J, with 6 bases between. The chain's CDR3 is CASSLEVNTQYF. CDR3 nucleotides: TGTGCCAGCAGCTTAGAAGTTAATACGCAGTATTTT.

This clonotype was seen repeatedly, ten times or more. V usage is TRBV29-1 and J usage is TRBJ2-2; D may match TRBD1 or TRBD2 (5 bases each). CDR3 length: 12 residues. CDR1 SQVTM and CDR2 ANQGSEA come from the germline V gene. Trimming cost V 7 bases and J 5 bases, with 11 bases left between them. The CDR3 region is CSAGTSTGELFF. CDR3 coding DNA: TGCAGCGCCGGGACGTCGACCGGGGAGCTGTTTTTT.

The J gene is TRBJ2-1, the V gene TRBV7-3, with TRBD2 matching 12 bases. J gave up 7 bases and V 5 bases, and 3 bases lay outside the gene matches. The CDR3 runs to 14 residues. Germline V CDR1 and CDR2: SGHTA, FQGTGA. CDR3 bases: TGTGCCAGCAGCAAGGGGACTAGCGGGAATGAGCAGTTCTTC. Its protein product is CASSKGTSGNEQFF.

This clonotype was seen more than once but under ten times. The V call is TRBV27, the J call TRBJ2-5, with 15 bases identical to TRBD2. The CDR3 length is 15 residues. The germline V gene encodes CDR1 MNHEY and CDR2 SMNVEV (reference sequence). V was clipped by 6 bases and J by 4 bases; unmatched bases: 3. CDR3 loop: CASRGLAGGRETQYF. In DNA, the CDR3 is TGTGCCAGCAGGGGACTAGCGGGGGGCAGAGAGACCCAGTACTTC.

This clonotype has a count of ten or more. Relative to the germline gene, one junction end is altered; a read error may explain this. The gene calls are TRBV7-7 and TRBJ2-1; 8 bases fit TRBD2. The CDR3 is 15 amino acids. CDR1 SSHAT and CDR2 FNYEAQ come from the germline V gene (reference sequence). The CDR3 loop is CASSKSSGSYSEQFF. The CDR3 DNA follows: TGTGCTAGCAGCAAGTCGAGCGGGAGTTACAGTGAGCAGTTCTTC.

V and J are TRBV4-2 and TRBJ2-1; the D gene is possibly TRBD2 (6 bases). Germline V CDR1 and CDR2: LGHNA, YNFKEQ. The CDR3 contains 15 residues. Trimming shortened V by 1 base and J by 5 bases, and 12 bases separated the two germline ends. This chain's CDR3 is CASSQVSGDNNEQFF. Here the CDR3 DNA reads TGTGCCAGCAGCCAAGTTAGCGGAGACAACAATGAGCAGTTCTTC.

This clonotype showed up many times. V usage is TRBV6-6 and J usage is TRBJ1-5; 9 bases match TRBD1. The CDR3 length is 18 residues. V lost 8 bases and J lost 2; bases outside the gene matches: 16. Germline CDR1 is MNHNY and CDR2 is SVGAGI (reference sequence). The CDR3 region has the DNA TGTGCCAGCCTTTCCATGGACAGGGGATACCCTGGCAATCAGCCCCAGCATTTT. This encodes CASLSMDRGYPGNQPQHF.

This clonotype was detected many times. The rearrangement uses TRBV27 and TRBJ1-6; perhaps TRBD1 as D (5 bases). Deletions cut 5 bases from V and 4 bases from J, with 9 bases between. Per germline, CDR1 MNHEY and CDR2 SMNVEV (reference sequence). This CDR3 region has 14 residues. DNA for the CDR3: TGTGCCAGCAGTGGGTCAGGGTATAATTCACCCCTCCACTTT. Its translation is CASSGSGYNSPLHF.

This clonotype was seen repeatedly, ten times or more. V is TRBV2 and J is TRBJ1-1; D is unresolved. The V and J ends lost 4 bases and 10 bases respectively, with 10 bases between them. This CDR3 is 11 amino acids long. Germline CDR1 is SNHLY and CDR2 is FYNNEI. Here the CDR3 DNA reads TGTGCCAGCAGTGTACAGTTCGGAGCTTTCTTT. Its translation is CASSVQFGAFF.

The chain employs TRBV20-1 and TRBJ2-1; TRBD2 agrees at 16 bases. This CDR3 has 19 residues. J gave up 6 bases and V 3 bases, and 14 bases lay outside the gene matches. The germline V gene encodes CDR1 DFQATT and CDR2 SNEGSKA (reference sequence). The CDR3 region has the DNA TGCAGTGCTAGGTCCCCCGGGACTAGCGGGGGGGCTCGGGTCAATGAGCAGTTCTTC. Translating gives CSARSPGTSGGARVNEQFF.

A few counts support this clonotype. V gene TRBV7-8 combines with J gene TRBJ1-6, with D unclear. V was shortened by 5 bases and J by 10 bases, with 21 bases between the two germline ends. Germline V gene data show CDR1 as SGHVS and CDR2 as FQNEAQ. The length of the CDR3 is 16 residues. The CDR3, as DNA: TGTGCCAGCAGCCCTCCTCCAATTCGTGCGGGCTCACCCCTCCACTTT. Amino acids: CASSPPPIRAGSPLHF.

This clonotype was detected many times. The chain uses TRBV19 and TRBJ1-5, with D perhaps TRBD1 (5 bases). This CDR3 is 14 amino acids long. Trimming left V 3 bases short and J 4 bases short, with 10 bases between. Germline V gene sequence: CDR1 LNHDA, CDR2 SQIVND (reference sequence). This chain's CDR3 is CASSIGGPNQPQHF. The CDR3 DNA is TGTGCCAGTAGTATCGGGGGACCAAATCAGCCCCAGCATTTT.

The chain uses TRBV4-3 and TRBJ2-7, with 7 nucleotides matching TRBD1. Germline V gene lookup returns CDR1 LGHNA and CDR2 YSLEER. The CDR3 is 14 amino acids. V trimming: 5 bases; J trimming: 6 bases; junction bases outside the gene matches: 10. The CDR3 here is CASSGQAYIAEQYF. DNA of the CDR3: TGCGCCAGCAGCGGACAGGCCTACATCGCCGAGCAGTACTTC.

V usage is TRBV7-6 and J usage is TRBJ2-1; 12 bases map to TRBD1. The junction had 9 bases not matched to a gene; V was cut back by 8 bases and J by 7 bases. The CDR3 runs 15 residues. Germline-derived CDR1 and CDR2 are SGHVS and FNYEAQ. This CDR3 is CASGDRGHLGNEQFF. For the CDR3, the DNA is TGTGCCAGCGGGGACAGGGGGCACCTCGGGAATGAGCAGTTCTTC.

This clonotype was seen ten or more times. This chain joins TRBV6-2 or TRBV6-3 and TRBJ2-5, with 7 bases fitting TRBD1. V lost 2 bases, J lost 4 bases, and 10 bases stayed unmatched. This CDR3 comprises 16 residues. Germline V gene sequence: CDR1 MNHEY, CDR2 SVGEGT. This chain's CDR3 is CASSYDHEGQRETQYF. In nucleotides, the CDR3 is TGTGCCAGCAGTTACGATCACGAGGGACAGAGAGAGACCCAGTACTTC.

This clonotype was detected a few times. The CDR3 region is CASRGSGDTQYF. In DNA form, the CDR3 reads TGTGCCAGCCGGGGGTCCGGCGATACGCAGTATTTT. The V call is TRBV28, the J call TRBJ2-3; D is possibly TRBD2 (6 bases). This CDR3 has 12 amino acids. The V end lost 8 bases, the J end lost 6 bases, and 12 bases lay between the germline ends. The germline V gene encodes CDR1 MDHEN and CDR2 SYDVKM.

This clonotype was seen only a few times. The chain has TRBV9 and TRBJ1-2, with TRBD1 matching over 8 bases. The CDR3 consists of 16 residues. With V trimmed by 0 bases and J by 8 bases, 12 bases remained unmatched. Germline V gene data show CDR1 as SGDLS and CDR2 as YYNGEE. CDR3 sequence (DNA): TGTGCCAGCAGCGTAGAATCGTCCTGGACAGGGCGCGGCTACACCTTC. Protein: CASSVESSWTGRGYTF.

This clonotype was counted ten times or more. Here the CDR3 reads CASSLNQETQYF. DNA of the CDR3: TGTGCCAGCAGCTTGAACCAAGAGACCCAGTACTTC. The chain carries TRBV7-9 and TRBJ2-5; D unresolved. The CDR3 runs to 12 residues. Germline V gives CDR1 SEHNR, CDR2 FQNEAQ (reference sequence). V was shortened by 3 bases and J by 0 bases, with 2 bases between the two germline ends.

This clonotype has just a few counts. The rearrangement links TRBV20-1 to TRBJ2-7; D may match TRBD1 or TRBD2 (5 bases each). This CDR3 spans 12 amino acids. Germline values: CDR1 DFQATT, CDR2 SNEGSKA (reference sequence). Trimming took off 5 bases at V and 3 bases at J, with 11 bases between the two ends. CDR3 nucleotide sequence: TGCAGTGCTCGGGACCCAAACTACGAGCAGTACTTC. Translated: CSARDPNYEQYF.

Sample share makes this clonotype medium-sized. The chain is built from TRBV18 and TRBJ1-2, with TRBD1 matching over 8 bases. CDR1 and CDR2 from the germline V gene are KGHSH and LQKENI. The CDR3 consists of 13 residues. With V trimmed by 3 bases and J by 4 bases, 1 base remained unmatched. The CDR3 is CASSPGQGYGYTF. The DNA of the CDR3 is TGTGCCAGCTCACCTGGACAGGGCTATGGCTACACCTTC. The whole variable domain, filled in from reference TRBV18 and TRBJ1-2, reads NAGVMQNPRHLVRRRGQEARLRCSPMKGHSHVYWYRQLPEEGLKFMVYLQKENIIDESGMPKERFSAEFPKEGPSILRIQQVVRGDSAAYFCASSPGQGYGYTFGSGTRLTVV.

In its sample, this clonotype was seen a few times. The chain is built from TRBV6-2 or TRBV6-3 and TRBJ1-4; 8 nucleotides line up with TRBD1. The trim removed 5 bases at V and 7 bases at J, leaving 6 bases unmatched. CDR1 is MNHEY, CDR2 SVGEGT, per germline. This CDR3 region has 14 residues. The CDR3 loop is CASSGTGRIEKLFF. The CDR3 nucleotides are TGTGCCAGCAGTGGGACAGGACGAATTGAAAAACTGTTTTTT.